Listed below are T cell receptor beta chains from one sample, sequenced in a study of T cells after yellow fever vaccination. In TCRdb, the 5' RACE reads were re-called with MiXCR into one record per CDR3 protein. The data show hundreds of thousands of distinct CDR3 sequences, with about 3.5% seen just once and about 25% held by the top ten. Source: PBMCs, taken on the day of the yellow fever booster vaccination. These receptors were taken from a man between 18 and 29 years old who received the YFV17D yellow fever vaccine. The conserved cysteine and the conserved F or W are not part of the CDR3 here. Fields, in order: J gene, V gene, CDR3 protein.

j_gene: TRBJ1-3
v_gene: TRBV18
CDR3aa: ASSPRDRPITGNTIY

j_gene: TRBJ2-7
v_gene: TRBV2
CDR3aa: ATQADYEQY

j_gene: TRBJ1-6
v_gene: TRBV15
CDR3aa: ATSRTRLDNSPLH

j_gene: TRBJ1-6
v_gene: TRBV4-2
CDR3aa: ASSQDDTYNSPLH

j_gene: TRBJ1-2
v_gene: TRBV5-1
CDR3aa: ASSFGTIYGYT

j_gene: TRBJ2-3
v_gene: TRBV4-1
CDR3aa: ASSHPARQGIADTQY

j_gene: TRBJ2-5
v_gene: TRBV5-1
CDR3aa: ASSLERPLGKTQY

j_gene: TRBJ2-3
v_gene: TRBV6-5
CDR3aa: ASSEEQGGKDTQY

j_gene: TRBJ2-5
v_gene: TRBV3-1
CDR3aa: ASSHKLGAETQY

j_gene: TRBJ2-5
v_gene: TRBV15
CDR3aa: ATSRAARGGETQY

j_gene: TRBJ2-7
v_gene: TRBV7-9
CDR3aa: ASFTGGGHEQY

j_gene: TRBJ2-7
v_gene: TRBV4-2
CDR3aa: ASSQGLQGYEQY

j_gene: TRBJ2-3
v_gene: TRBV18
CDR3aa: ASSPPGTGGPGDTQY

j_gene: TRBJ2-5
v_gene: TRBV7-2
CDR3aa: ASSRASTTQETQY

j_gene: TRBJ2-1
v_gene: TRBV19
CDR3aa: ASESGGRSYNEQF

j_gene: TRBJ2-4
v_gene: TRBV5-1
CDR3aa: ASSLGGSDKNIQY

j_gene: TRBJ1-3
v_gene: TRBV7-2
CDR3aa: ASSLVLRGHGNTIY

j_gene: TRBJ2-1
v_gene: TRBV5-1
CDR3aa: ASSLTGGRYNEQF

j_gene: TRBJ2-1
v_gene: TRBV5-1
CDR3aa: ASSFGTSVYNEQF

j_gene: TRBJ1-5
v_gene: TRBV7-7
CDR3aa: ASSLGPSQPQH

j_gene: TRBJ2-7
v_gene: TRBV5-1
CDR3aa: ASSLEASGLREQY

j_gene: TRBJ2-1
v_gene: TRBV19
CDR3aa: ASSIGTGVPSYNEQF

j_gene: TRBJ2-3
v_gene: TRBV4-1
CDR3aa: ASSLPRGADTQY

j_gene: TRBJ2-3
v_gene: TRBV7-2
CDR3aa: ASSSPSSGVVLDSTDTQY

j_gene: TRBJ2-2
v_gene: TRBV7-2
CDR3aa: ASSHRQGSPTGELF

j_gene: TRBJ2-3
v_gene: TRBV7-8
CDR3aa: ASSFEGPSTDTQY

j_gene: TRBJ2-2
v_gene: TRBV5-1
CDR3aa: ASSLWLAKNTGELF

j_gene: TRBJ2-4
v_gene: TRBV3-1
CDR3aa: ASSQGAWANIQY

j_gene: TRBJ2-1
v_gene: TRBV7-2
CDR3aa: ASRVLWEQF

j_gene: TRBJ1-1
v_gene: TRBV7-8
CDR3aa: ASSLARGRMEAF

j_gene: TRBJ2-5
v_gene: TRBV12-3/TRBV12-4
CDR3aa: ASRWTSSETQY

j_gene: TRBJ2-7
v_gene: TRBV4-3
CDR3aa: ASSLWDRDFEQY

j_gene: TRBJ2-1
v_gene: TRBV4-3
CDR3aa: ASSPLGSYNEQF